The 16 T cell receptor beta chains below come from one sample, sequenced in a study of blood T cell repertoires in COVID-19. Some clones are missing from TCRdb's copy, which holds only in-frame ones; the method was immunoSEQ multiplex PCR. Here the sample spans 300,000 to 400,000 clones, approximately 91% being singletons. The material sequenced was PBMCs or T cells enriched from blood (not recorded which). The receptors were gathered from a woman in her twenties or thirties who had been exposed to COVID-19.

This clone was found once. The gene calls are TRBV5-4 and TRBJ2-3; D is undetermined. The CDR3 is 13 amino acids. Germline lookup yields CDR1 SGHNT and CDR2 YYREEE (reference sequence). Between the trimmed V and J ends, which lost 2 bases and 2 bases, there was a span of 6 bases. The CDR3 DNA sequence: TGTGCCAGCAGCTTTCAGGTCACAGATACGCAGTATTTT. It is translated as CASSFQVTDTQYF.

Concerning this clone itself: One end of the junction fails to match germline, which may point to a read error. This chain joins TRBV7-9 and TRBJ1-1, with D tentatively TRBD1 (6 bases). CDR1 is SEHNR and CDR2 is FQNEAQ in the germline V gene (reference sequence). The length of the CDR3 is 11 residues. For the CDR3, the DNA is TGTGCCAGCAGCGACTGGCCGCTGACAGGTTTT. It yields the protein CASSDWPLTGF.

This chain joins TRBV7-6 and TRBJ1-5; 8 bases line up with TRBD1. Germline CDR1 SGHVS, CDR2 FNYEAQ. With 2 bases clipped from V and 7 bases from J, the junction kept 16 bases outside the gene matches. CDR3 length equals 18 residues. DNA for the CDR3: TGTGCCAGCAGCTTAACCCCCCCAGGGCAGGGGGCTAGGCAGCCCCAGCATTTT. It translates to CASSLTPPGQGARQPQHF.

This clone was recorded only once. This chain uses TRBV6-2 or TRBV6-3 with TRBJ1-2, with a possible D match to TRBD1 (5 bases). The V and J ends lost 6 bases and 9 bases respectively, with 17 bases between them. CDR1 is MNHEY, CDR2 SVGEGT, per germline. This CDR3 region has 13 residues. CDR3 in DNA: TGTGCCAGCAGCCCCCGGCAGGGTTGGAGCTACACCTTC. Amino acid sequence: CASSPRQGWSYTF.

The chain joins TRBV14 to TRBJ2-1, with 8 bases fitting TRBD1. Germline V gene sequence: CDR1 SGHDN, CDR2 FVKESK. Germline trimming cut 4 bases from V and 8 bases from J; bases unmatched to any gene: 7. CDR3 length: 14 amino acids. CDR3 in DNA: TGTGCCAGCAGCCTTACAGGGGGTTCTGATGAGCAGTTCTTC. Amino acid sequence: CASSLTGGSDEQFF.

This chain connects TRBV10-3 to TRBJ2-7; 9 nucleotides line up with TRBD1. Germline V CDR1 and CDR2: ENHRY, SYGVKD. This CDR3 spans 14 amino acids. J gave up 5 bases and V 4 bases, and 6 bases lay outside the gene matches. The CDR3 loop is CAISARDREDEQYF. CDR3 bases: TGTGCCATCAGTGCCCGGGACAGGGAGGACGAGCAGTACTTC.

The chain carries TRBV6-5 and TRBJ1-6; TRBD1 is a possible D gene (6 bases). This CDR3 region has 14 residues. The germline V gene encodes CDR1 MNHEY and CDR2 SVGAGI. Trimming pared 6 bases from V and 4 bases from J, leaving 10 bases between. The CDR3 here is CASRRDTYNSPLHF. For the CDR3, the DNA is TGTGCCAGCAGACGGGACACTTATAATTCACCCCTCCACTTT.

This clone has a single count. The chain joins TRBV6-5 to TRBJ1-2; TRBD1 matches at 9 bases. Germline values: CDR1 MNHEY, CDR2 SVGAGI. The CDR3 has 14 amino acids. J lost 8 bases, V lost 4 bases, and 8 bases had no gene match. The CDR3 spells CASSFLTGGRGYTF. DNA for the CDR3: TGTGCCAGCAGTTTTCTAACAGGGGGCCGGGGCTACACCTTC.

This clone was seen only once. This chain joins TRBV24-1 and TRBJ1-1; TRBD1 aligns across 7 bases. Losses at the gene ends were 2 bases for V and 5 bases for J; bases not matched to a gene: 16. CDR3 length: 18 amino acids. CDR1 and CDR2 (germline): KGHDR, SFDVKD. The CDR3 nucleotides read TGTGCCACCAGTGATTCCCTTTTAACAGGGGTGTCGAATACTGAAGCTTTCTTT. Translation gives CATSDSLLTGVSNTEAFF.

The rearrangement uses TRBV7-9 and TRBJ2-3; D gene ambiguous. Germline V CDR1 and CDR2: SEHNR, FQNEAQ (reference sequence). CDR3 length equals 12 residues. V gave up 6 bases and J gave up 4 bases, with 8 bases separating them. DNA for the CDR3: TGTGCCAGCAGTTACACAGCAGATACGCAGTATTTT. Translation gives CASSYTADTQYF.

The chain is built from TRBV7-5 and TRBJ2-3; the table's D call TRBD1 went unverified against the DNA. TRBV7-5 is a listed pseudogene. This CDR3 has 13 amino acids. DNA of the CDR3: TGTGCCAGAAGCTTAGCAGGCCTAGATACGCAGTATTTT. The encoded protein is CARSLAGLDTQYF.

CDR3 loop: CASSLNTGRTEAFF. The DNA of the CDR3 is TGTGCCAGCAGTCTTAACACAGGGCGGACTGAAGCTTTCTTT. V usage is TRBV27 and J usage is TRBJ1-1; maybe TRBD1 (6 bases). The ends were cut back, 5 bases at V and 5 bases at J, with 15 bases in the middle. Germline-derived CDR1 and CDR2 are MNHEY and SMNVEV (reference sequence). The CDR3 is 14 residues long.

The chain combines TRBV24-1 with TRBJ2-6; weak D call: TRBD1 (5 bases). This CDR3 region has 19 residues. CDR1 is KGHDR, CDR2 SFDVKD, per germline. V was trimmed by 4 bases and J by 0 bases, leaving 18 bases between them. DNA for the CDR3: TGTGCCACCAGTGACCCCCGACAGCGTCGGAGCTCTGGGGCCAACGTCCTGACTTTC. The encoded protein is CATSDPRQRRSSGANVLTF.

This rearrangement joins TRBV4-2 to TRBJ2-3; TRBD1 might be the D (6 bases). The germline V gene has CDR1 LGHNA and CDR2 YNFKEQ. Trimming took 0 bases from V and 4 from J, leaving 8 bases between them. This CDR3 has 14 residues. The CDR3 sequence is CASSQDNRADTQYF. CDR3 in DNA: TGTGCCAGCAGCCAAGATAACAGGGCAGATACGCAGTATTTT.

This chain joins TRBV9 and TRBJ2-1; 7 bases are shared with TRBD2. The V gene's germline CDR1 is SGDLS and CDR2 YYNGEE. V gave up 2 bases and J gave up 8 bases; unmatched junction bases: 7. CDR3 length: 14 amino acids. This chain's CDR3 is CASSVSSGLDEQFF. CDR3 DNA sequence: TGTGCCAGCAGCGTGAGTAGCGGGCTAGATGAGCAGTTCTTC. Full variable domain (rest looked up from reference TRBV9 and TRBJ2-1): DSGVTQTPKHLITATGQRVTLRCSPRSGDLSVYWYQQSLDQGLQFLIQYYNGEERAKGNILERFSAQQFPDLHSELNLSSLELGDSALYFCASSVSSGLDEQFFGPGTRLTVL.

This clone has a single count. The CDR3 region is CASSVTWGERTQYF. The CDR3 coding sequence is TGTGCCAGCAGCGTAACGTGGGGGGAAAGAACGCAGTATTTT. The chain has TRBV9 and TRBJ2-3, with D maybe TRBD2 (6 bases). The germline CDR1 and CDR2 sequences are SGDLS and YYNGEE. V shed 1 base and J shed 9 bases, with 15 bases lying between them. This CDR3 is 14 amino acids long.